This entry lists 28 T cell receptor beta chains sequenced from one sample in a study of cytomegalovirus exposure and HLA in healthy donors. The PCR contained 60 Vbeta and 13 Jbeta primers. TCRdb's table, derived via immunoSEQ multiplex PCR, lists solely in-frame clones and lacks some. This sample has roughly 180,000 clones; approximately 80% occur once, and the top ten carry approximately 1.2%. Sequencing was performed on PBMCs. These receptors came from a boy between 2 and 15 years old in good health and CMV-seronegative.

The CDR3 DNA reads TGTGCCAGCAGTGACCTCTCCCTGGCAGGGCGCCGTGAAAAACTGTTTTTT. It translates to CASSDLSLAGRREKLFF. The V and J genes are TRBV25-1 and TRBJ1-4; weak D call: TRBD1 (5 bases). Germline values: CDR1 MGHDK, CDR2 SYGVNS. The CDR3 is 17 amino acids. Deletions cut 3 bases from V and 7 bases from J, with 21 bases between.

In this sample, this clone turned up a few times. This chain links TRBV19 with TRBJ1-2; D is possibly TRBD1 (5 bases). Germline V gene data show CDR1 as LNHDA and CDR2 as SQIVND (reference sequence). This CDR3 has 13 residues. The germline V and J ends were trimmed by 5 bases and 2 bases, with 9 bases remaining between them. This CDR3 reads CASSPKGNYGYTF. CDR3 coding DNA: TGTGCCAGTAGTCCAAAGGGGAACTATGGCTACACCTTC.

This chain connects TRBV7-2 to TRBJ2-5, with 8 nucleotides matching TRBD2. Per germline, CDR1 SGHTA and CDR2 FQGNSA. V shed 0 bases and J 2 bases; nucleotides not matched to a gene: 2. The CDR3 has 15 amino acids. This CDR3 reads CASSLAAGEQETQYF. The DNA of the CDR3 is TGTGCCAGCAGCTTAGCAGCGGGGGAGCAAGAGACCCAGTACTTC.

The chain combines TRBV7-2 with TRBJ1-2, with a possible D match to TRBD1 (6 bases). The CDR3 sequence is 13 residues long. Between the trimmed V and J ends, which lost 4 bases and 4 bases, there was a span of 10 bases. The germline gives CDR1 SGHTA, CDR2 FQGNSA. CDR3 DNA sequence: TGTGCCAGCAGCTATGGACAGAGCTATGGCTACACCTTC. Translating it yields CASSYGQSYGYTF.

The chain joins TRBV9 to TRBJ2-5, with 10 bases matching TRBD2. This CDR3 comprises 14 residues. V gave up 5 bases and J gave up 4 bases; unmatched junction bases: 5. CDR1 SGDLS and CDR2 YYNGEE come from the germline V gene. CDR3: CASSLLAGSETQYF. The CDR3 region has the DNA TGTGCCAGCAGTCTACTAGCGGGGTCAGAGACCCAGTACTTC. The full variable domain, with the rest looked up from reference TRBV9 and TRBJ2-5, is DSGVTQTPKHLITATGQRVTLRCSPRSGDLSVYWYQQSLDQGLQFLIQYYNGEERAKGNILERFSAQQFPDLHSELNLSSLELGDSALYFCASSLLAGSETQYFGPGTRLLVL.

The CDR3 nucleotides read TGTGCCAGCACGGCGGGAGGGCAAGAGACCCAGTACTTC. This sequence encodes CASTAGGQETQYF. The chain recombines TRBV30 with TRBJ2-5, with 9 bases aligning to TRBD2. This CDR3 comprises 13 residues. CDR1 GTSNPN and CDR2 SVGIG come from the germline V gene (reference sequence). Trimming cost V 8 bases and J 2 bases; bases outside gene matches: 6.

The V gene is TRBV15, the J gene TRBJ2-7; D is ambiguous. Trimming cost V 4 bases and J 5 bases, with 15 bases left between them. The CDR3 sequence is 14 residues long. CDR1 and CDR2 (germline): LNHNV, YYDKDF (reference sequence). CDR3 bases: TGTGCCACCAGCACCCCGACGGCCGCGGACGAGCAGTACTTC. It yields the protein CATSTPTAADEQYF. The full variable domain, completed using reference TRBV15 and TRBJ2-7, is DAMVIQNPRYQVTQFGKPVTLSCSQTLNHNVMYWYQQKSSQAPKLLFHYYDKDFNNEADTPDNFQSRRPNTSFCFLDIRSPGLGDTAMYLCATSTPTAADEQYFGPGTRLTVT.

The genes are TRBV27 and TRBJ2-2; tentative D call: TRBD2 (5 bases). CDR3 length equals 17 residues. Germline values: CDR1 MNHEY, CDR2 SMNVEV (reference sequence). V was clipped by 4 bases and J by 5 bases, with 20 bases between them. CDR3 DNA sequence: TGTGCCAGCAGTTCTCTGGGAGTGAAGGATGGAACCGGGGAGCTGTTTTTT. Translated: CASSSLGVKDGTGELFF.

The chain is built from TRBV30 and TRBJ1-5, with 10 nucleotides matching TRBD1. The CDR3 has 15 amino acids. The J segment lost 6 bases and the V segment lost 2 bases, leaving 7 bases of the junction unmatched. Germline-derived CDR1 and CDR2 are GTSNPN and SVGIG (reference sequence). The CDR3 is CAWSFSGQGGQPQHF. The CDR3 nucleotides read TGTGCCTGGAGTTTCTCCGGACAGGGGGGTCAGCCCCAGCATTTT.

The CDR3 is CASSVVTEGYEQYV. In DNA form, the CDR3 reads TGTGCCAGCAGTGTAGTAACGGAGGGCTACGAGCAGTACGTC. This chain links TRBV6-1 with TRBJ2-7; possible D gene TRBD2, 6 bases. The CDR3 consists of 14 residues. CDR1 MNHNS and CDR2 SASEGT come from the germline V gene. Trimming stripped 4 bases from V and 3 bases from J, with 13 bases between.

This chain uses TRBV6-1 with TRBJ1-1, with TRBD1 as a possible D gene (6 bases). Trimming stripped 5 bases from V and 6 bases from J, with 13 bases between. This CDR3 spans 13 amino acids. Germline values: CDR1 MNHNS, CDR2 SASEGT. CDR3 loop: CASSRAQGSEAFF. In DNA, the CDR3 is TGTGCCAGCAGTAGGGCCCAGGGGTCTGAAGCTTTCTTT.

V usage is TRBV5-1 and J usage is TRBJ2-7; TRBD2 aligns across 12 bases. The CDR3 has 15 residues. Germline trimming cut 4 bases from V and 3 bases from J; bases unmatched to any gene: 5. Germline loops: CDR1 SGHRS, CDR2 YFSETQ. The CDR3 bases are TGCGCCAGCAGCCCTACTAGCGGGGGGCTCTACGAGCAGTACTTC. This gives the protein CASSPTSGGLYEQYF. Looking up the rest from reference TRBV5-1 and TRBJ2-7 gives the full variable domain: KAGVTQTPRYLIKTRGQQVTLSCSPISGHRSVSWYQQTPGQGLQFLFEYFSETQRNKGNFPGRFSGRQFSNSRSEMNVSTLELGDSALYLCASSPTSGGLYEQYFGPGTRLTVT.

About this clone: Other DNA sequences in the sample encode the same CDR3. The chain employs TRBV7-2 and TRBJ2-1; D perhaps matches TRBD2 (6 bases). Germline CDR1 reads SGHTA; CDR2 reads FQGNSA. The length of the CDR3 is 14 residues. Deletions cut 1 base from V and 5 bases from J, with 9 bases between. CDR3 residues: CASSLVGGDNEQFF. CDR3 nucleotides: TGTGCCAGCAGCTTAGTCGGCGGGGACAATGAGCAGTTCTTC.

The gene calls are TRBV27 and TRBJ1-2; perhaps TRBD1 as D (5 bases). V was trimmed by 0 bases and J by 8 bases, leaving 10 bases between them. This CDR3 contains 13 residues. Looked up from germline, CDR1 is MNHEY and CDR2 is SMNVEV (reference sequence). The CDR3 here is CASSLSSGEGYTF. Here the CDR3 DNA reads TGTGCCAGCAGTTTATCTTCGGGGGAGGGCTACACCTTC.

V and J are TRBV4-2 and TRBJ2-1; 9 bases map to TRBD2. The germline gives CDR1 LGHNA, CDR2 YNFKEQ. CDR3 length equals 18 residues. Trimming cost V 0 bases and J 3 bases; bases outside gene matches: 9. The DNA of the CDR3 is TGTGCCAGCAGCCAAGAGAGTCGGCTAGCGGGATTCTACAATGAGCAGTTCTTC. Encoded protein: CASSQESRLAGFYNEQFF.

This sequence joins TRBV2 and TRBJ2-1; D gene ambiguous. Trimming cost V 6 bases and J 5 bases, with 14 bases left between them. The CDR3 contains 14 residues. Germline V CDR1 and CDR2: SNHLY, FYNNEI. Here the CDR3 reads CASSAEAINNEQFF. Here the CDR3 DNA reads TGTGCCAGCAGCGCGGAAGCTATCAACAATGAGCAGTTCTTC.

The CDR3 nucleotides read TGCGCCAGCAGCCAAGATCTATCTGGGGGCGGCACTGAAGCTTTCTTT. Its protein product is CASSQDLSGGGTEAFF. The V call is TRBV4-1, the J call TRBJ1-1; D is perhaps TRBD1 (6 bases). This CDR3 contains 16 residues. Trimming shortened V by 0 bases and J by 4 bases, and 15 bases separated the two germline ends. Germline V gene data show CDR1 as MGHRA and CDR2 as YSYEKL.

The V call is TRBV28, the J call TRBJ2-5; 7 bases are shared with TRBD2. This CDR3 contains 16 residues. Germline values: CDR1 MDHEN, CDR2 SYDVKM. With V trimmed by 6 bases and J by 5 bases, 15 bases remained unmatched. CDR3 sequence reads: CASRNTSVRRQETQYF. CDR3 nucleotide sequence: TGTGCCAGCAGGAATACTAGCGTTCGGAGACAGGAGACCCAGTACTTC.

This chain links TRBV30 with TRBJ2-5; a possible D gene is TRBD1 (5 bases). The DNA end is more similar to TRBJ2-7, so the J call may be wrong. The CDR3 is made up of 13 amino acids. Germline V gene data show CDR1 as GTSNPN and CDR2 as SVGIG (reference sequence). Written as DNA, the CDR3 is TGTGCCTGTCTTGACAGCAACTCCTACGAGCAGTACTTC. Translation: CACLDSNSYEQYF.

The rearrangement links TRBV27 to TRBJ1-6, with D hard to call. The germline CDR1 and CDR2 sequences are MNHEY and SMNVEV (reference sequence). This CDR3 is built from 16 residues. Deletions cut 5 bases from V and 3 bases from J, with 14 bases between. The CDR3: CASSHVKQSYNSPLHF. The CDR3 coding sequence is TGTGCCAGCAGTCACGTGAAACAGAGCTATAATTCACCCCTCCACTTT.

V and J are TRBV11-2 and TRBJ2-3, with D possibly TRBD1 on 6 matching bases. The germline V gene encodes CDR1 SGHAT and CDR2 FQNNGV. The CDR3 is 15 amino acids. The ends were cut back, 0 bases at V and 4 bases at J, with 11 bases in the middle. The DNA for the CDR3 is TGTGCCAGCAGCTTAGAATCAGGGGTAGCAGATACGCAGTATTTT. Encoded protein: CASSLESGVADTQYF.

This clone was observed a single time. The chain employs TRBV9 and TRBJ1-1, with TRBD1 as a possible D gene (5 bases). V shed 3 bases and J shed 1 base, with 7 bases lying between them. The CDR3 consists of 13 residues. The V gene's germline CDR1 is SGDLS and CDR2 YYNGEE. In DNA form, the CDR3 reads TGTGCCAGCAGCGCGACAGAGAACACTGAAGCTTTCTTT. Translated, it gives CASSATENTEAFF.

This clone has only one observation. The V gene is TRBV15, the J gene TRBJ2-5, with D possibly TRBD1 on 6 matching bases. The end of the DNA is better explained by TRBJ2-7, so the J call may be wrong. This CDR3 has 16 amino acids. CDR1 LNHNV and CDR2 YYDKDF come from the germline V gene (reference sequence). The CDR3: CATSRDRTGYSYEQYF. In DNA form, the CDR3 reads TGTGCCACCAGCAGAGATCGTACAGGGTATTCCTACGAGCAGTACTTC.

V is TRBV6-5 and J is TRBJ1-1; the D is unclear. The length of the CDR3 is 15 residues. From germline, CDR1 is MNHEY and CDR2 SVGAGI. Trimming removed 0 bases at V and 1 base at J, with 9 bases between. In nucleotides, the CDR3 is TGTGCCAGCAGTTACTCGACGGAGGGGAACACTGAAGCTTTCTTT. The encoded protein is CASSYSTEGNTEAFF.

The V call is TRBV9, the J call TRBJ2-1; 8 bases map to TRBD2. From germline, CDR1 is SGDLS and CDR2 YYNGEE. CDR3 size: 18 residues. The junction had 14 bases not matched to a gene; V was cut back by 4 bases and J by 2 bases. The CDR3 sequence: CASSPMAGGQNTYNEQFF. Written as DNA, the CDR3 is TGTGCCAGCAGCCCAATGGCGGGGGGCCAAAACACCTACAATGAGCAGTTCTTC.

CDR3 region: CASQQPGGANVLTF. In DNA form, the CDR3 reads TGTGCCAGCCAGCAGCCCGGGGGGGCCAACGTCCTGACTTTC. This sequence joins TRBV6-1 and TRBJ2-6; D not resolved. Germline lookup yields CDR1 MNHNS and CDR2 SASEGT. The CDR3 is 14 residues long. Deletions cut 8 bases from V and 4 bases from J, with 12 bases between.

The CDR3 loop is CASPSTSDRTSGSCYEQYF. As DNA, the CDR3 is TGTGCCAGTCCTTCCACCTCAGACCGGACTAGCGGGAGTTGCTACGAGCAGTACTTC. The chain is built from TRBV6-4 and TRBJ2-7, with TRBD2 matching 13 bases. The germline gives CDR1 MRHNA, CDR2 SNTAGT. This CDR3 is built from 19 residues. V shed 9 bases, J shed 3 bases, and the junction held 20 bases outside the gene matches.

In DNA form, the CDR3 reads TGTGCCAGAACGACAGGGAGCCTGGGCTATGGCTACACCTTC. It translates to CARTTGSLGYGYTF. V and J are TRBV19 and TRBJ1-2; TRBD1 agrees at 7 bases. V shed 9 bases, J shed 4 bases, and the junction held 11 bases outside the gene matches. The CDR3 has 14 residues. Germline values: CDR1 LNHDA, CDR2 SQIVND (reference sequence). Full variable domain (missing parts from reference TRBV19 and TRBJ1-2): DGGITQSPKYLFRKEGQNVTLSCEQNLNHDAMYWYRQDPGQGLRLIYYSQIVNDFQKGDIAEGYSVSREKKESFPLTVTSAQKNPTAFYLCARTTGSLGYGYTFGSGTRLTVV.